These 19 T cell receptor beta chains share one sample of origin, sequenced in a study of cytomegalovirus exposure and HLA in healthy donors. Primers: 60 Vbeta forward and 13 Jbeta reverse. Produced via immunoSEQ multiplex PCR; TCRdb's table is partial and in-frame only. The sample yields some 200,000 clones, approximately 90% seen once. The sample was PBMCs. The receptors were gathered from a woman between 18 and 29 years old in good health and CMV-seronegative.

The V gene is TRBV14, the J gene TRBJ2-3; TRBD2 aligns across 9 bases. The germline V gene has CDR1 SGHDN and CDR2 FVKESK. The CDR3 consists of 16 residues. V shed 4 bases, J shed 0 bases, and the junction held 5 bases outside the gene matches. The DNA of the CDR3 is TGTGCCAGCAGCCCGTATGGACTAGCGAGCACAGATACGCAGTATTTT. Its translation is CASSPYGLASTDTQYF.

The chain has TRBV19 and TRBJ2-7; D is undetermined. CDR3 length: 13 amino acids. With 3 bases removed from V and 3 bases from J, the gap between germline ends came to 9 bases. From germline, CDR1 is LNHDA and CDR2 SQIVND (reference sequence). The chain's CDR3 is CASSMAPFYEQYF. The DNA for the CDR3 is TGTGCCAGTAGTATGGCTCCCTTCTACGAGCAGTACTTC.

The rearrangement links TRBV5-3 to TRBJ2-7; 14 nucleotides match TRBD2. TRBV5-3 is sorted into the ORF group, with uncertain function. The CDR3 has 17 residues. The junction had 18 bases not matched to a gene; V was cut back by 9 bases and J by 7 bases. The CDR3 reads CANLPGTSGRGSWEQYF. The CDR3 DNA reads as TGTGCCAACCTACCCGGGACTAGCGGGAGAGGGTCTTGGGAGCAGTACTTC.

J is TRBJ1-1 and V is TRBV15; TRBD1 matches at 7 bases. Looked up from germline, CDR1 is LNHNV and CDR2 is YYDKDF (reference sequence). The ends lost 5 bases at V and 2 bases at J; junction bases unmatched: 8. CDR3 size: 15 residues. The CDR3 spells CATSAQTGTNTEAFF. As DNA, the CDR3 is TGTGCCACCAGCGCCCAGACAGGGACTAACACTGAAGCTTTCTTT. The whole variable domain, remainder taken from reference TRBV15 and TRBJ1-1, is DAMVIQNPRYQVTQFGKPVTLSCSQTLNHNVMYWYQQKSSQAPKLLFHYYDKDFNNEADTPDNFQSRRPNTSFCFLDIRSPGLGDTAMYLCATSAQTGTNTEAFFGQGTRLTVV.

CDR3 DNA sequence: TGTGCCAGCAGCTACGACAGGGGTGGCTATGGCTACACCTTC. Translation: CASSYDRGGYGYTF. The genes are TRBV7-2 and TRBJ1-2, with 8 bases matching TRBD1. The CDR3 spans 14 residues. The germline CDR1 and CDR2 sequences are SGHTA and FQGNSA. With 4 bases clipped from V and 4 bases from J, the junction kept 5 bases outside the gene matches. Full variable domain (missing parts from reference TRBV7-2 and TRBJ1-2): GAGVSQSPSNKVTEKGKDVELRCDPISGHTALYWYRQSLGQGLEFLIYFQGNSAPDKSGLPSDRFSAERTGGSVSTLTIQRTQQEDSAVYLCASSYDRGGYGYTFGSGTRLTVV.

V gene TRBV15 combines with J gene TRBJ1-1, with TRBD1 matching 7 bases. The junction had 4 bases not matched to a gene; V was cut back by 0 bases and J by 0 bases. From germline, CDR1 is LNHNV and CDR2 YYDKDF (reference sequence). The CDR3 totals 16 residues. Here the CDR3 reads CATSRDMGTVNTEAFF. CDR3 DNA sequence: TGTGCCACCAGCAGAGATATGGGGACAGTGAACACTGAAGCTTTCTTT.

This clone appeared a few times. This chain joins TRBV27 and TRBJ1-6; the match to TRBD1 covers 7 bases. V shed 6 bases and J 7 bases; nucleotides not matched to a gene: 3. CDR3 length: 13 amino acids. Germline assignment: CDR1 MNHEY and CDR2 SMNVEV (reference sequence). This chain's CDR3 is CASRRDRNSPLHF. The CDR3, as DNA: TGTGCCAGCAGACGGGACAGAAATTCACCCCTCCACTTT.

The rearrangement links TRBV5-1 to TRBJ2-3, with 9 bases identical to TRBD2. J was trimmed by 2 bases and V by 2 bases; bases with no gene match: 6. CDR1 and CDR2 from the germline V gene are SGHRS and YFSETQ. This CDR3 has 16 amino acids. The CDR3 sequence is CASSFAAGGLTDTQYF. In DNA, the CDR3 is TGCGCCAGCAGCTTCGCAGCGGGGGGCCTCACAGATACGCAGTATTTT. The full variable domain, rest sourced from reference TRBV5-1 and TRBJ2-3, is KAGVTQTPRYLIKTRGQQVTLSCSPISGHRSVSWYQQTPGQGLQFLFEYFSETQRNKGNFPGRFSGRQFSNSRSEMNVSTLELGDSALYLCASSFAAGGLTDTQYFGPGTRLTVL.

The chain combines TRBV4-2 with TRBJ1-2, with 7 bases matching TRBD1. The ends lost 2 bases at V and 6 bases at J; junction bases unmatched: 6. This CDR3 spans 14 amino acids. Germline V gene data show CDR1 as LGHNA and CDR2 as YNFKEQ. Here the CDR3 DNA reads TGTGCCAGCAGCCAACGGACAGGCTGGGATGGCTACACCTTC. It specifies CASSQRTGWDGYTF.

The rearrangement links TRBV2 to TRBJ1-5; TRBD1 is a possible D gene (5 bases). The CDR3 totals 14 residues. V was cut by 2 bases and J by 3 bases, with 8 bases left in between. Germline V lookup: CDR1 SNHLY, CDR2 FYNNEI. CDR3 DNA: TGTGCCAGCAGTGAACAGGGCCCCAATCAGCCCCAGCATTTT. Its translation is CASSEQGPNQPQHF.

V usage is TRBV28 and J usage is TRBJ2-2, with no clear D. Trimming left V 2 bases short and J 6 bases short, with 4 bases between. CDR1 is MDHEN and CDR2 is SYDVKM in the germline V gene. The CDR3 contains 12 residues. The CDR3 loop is CASSLLAGELFF. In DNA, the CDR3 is TGTGCCAGCAGTTTACTTGCCGGGGAGCTGTTTTTT.

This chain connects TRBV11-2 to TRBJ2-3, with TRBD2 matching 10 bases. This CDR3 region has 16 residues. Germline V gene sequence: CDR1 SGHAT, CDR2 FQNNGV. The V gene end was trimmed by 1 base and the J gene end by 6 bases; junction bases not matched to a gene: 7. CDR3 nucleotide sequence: TGTGCCAGCAGCTTAGTTCCTAGCGGGGGTCTCGATACGCAGTATTTT. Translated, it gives CASSLVPSGGLDTQYF.

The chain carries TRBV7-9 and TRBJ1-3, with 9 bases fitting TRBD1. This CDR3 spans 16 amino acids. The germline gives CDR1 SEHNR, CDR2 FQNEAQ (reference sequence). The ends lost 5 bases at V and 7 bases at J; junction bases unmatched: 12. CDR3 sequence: CASSSGPGQGLNTIYF. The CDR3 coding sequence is TGTGCCAGCAGCAGTGGACCGGGACAGGGATTGAACACCATATATTTT.

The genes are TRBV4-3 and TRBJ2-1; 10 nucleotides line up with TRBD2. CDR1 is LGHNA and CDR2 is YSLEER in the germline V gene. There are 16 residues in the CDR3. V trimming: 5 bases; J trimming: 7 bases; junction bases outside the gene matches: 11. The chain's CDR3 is CASSSSVGLARNEQFF. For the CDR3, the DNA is TGCGCCAGCAGCTCTTCTGTGGGACTAGCGAGGAATGAGCAGTTCTTC.

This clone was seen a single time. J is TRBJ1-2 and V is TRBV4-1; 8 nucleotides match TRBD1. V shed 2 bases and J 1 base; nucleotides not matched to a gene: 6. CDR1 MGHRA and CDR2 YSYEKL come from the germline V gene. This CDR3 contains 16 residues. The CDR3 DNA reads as TGCGCCAGCAGCCAACCTCGACAGGGGATTAACTATGGCTACACCTTC. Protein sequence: CASSQPRQGINYGYTF.

CDR3 DNA sequence: TGCAGCGTTGACCTCCCAACGCAGGGGGCAACTACTGGAAACACCATATATTTT. Protein sequence: CSVDLPTQGATTGNTIYF. The rearrangement links TRBV29-1 to TRBJ1-3; 8 positions match TRBD1. Germline CDR1 is SQVTM and CDR2 is ANQGSEA. V dropped 3 bases and J dropped 2; count of bases not matched to a gene: 15. The CDR3 sequence is 18 residues long.

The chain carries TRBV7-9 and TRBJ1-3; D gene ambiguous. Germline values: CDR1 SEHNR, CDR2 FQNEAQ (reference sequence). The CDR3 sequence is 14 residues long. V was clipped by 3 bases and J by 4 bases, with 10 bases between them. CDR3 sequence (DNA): TGTGCCAGCAGCTTTGAGGGTTACGGAAACACCATATATTTT. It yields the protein CASSFEGYGNTIYF.

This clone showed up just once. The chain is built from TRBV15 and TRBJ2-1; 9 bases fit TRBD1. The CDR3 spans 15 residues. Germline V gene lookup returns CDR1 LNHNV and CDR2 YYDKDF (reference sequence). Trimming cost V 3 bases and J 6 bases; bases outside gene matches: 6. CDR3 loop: CATSSIQGARNEQFF. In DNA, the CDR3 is TGTGCCACCAGCAGCATACAGGGGGCGCGCAATGAGCAGTTCTTC. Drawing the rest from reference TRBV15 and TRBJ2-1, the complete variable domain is DAMVIQNPRYQVTQFGKPVTLSCSQTLNHNVMYWYQQKSSQAPKLLFHYYDKDFNNEADTPDNFQSRRPNTSFCFLDIRSPGLGDTAMYLCATSSIQGARNEQFFGPGTRLTVL.

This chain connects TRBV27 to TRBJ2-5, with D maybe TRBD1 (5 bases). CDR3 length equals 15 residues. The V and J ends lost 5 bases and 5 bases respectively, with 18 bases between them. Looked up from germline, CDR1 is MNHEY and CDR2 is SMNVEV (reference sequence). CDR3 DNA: TGTGCCAGCAGTCCTCAGGGTAGGCCCCCTGAGACCCAGTACTTC. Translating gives CASSPQGRPPETQYF.